This TCR beta chain was captured in a study of radiation and T cells in renal cell carcinoma. Study summary: Nephrectomy followed 15 Gy stereotactic body radiation by 4 weeks.

Germline V lookup: CDR1 SGHRS, CDR2 YFSETQ. The CDR3 spans 12 residues. Trimming cost V 0 bases and J 5 bases, with 4 bases left between them. Time point of the sample: blood 2 weeks post-SBRT. The treatment here: 15 Gy SBRT to primary tumor, nephrectomy 4 weeks later. The assay was immunoSEQ multiplex PCR, and TCRdb's table has in-frame clones only and misses some. The table shows 120,000 or so clones, with roughly four fifths occurring only once. This sequence was found in a man aged 45-60 years with renal cell carcinoma. This chain uses TRBV5-1 with TRBJ2-3; D unresolved. Sample: blood, taken from a patient whose treatment included radiotherapy and nephrectomy. In DNA form, the CDR3 reads TGCGCCAGCAGCTTGGGACGAGATACGCAGTATTTT. Its translation: CASSLGRDTQYF.